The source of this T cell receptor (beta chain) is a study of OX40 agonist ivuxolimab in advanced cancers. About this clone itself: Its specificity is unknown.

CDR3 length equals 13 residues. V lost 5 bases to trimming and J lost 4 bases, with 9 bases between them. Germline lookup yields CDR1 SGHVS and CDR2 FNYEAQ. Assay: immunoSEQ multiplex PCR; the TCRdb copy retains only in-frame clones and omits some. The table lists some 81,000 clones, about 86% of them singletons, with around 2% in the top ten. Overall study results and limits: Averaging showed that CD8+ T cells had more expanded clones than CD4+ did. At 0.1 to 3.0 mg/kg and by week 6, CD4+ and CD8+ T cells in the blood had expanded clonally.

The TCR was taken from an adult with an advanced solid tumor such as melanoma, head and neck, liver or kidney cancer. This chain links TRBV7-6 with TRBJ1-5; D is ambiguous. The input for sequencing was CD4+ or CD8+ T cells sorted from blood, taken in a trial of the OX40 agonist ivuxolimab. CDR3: CASSRTYNQPQHF. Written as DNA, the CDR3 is TGTGCCAGCAGCAGGACTTATAATCAGCCCCAGCATTTT.